The clone carrying this T cell receptor beta chain has only a few counts. Its antigen is not known. This sample is drawn from a study of blood T cells in healthy people across ages. Study information: Researchers report that template switching captured about one barcoded beta molecule per two T cells. Study conclusions and caveats: Naive CD4+ cell counts and diversity both ran higher in long-lived than in aged donors. Nothing was known about donor CMV status, and this possibly confounded expanded clonotype changes.

Sample-barcoded 5' priming and a J-beta primer mix drove a second PCR of roughly 6 to 12 cycles. TCRdb analysed the 5' RACE reads with MiXCR anew, one entry per CDR3 protein. The sample records under 1,000,000 distinct CDR3 sequences, approximately 35% being singletons. Healthy Caucasians from Russia aged roughly 6 to 95 served as donors. The CDR3 loop spans 15 amino acids. The trim removed 3 bases at V and 4 bases at J, leaving 10 bases unmatched. Per germline, CDR1 SGDLS and CDR2 YYNGEE. The chain joins TRBV9 to TRBJ2-7; 7 bases align to TRBD2. The receptor's source is a young man in good health. The specimen was blood. The CDR3 here is CASSASPGGGYEQYF. CDR3 coding DNA: TGTGCCAGCAGCGCTTCCCCGGGGGGAGGATACGAGCAGTACTTC.